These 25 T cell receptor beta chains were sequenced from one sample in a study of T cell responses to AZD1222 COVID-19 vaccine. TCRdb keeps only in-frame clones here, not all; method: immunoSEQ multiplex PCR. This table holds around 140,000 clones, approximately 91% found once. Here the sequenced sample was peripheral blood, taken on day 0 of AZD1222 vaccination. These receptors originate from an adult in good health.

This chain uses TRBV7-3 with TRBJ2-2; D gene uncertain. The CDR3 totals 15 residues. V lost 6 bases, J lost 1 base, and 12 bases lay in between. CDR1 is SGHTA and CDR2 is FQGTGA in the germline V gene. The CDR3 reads CASRRMDGNTGELFF. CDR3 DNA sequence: TGTGCCAGCAGACGGATGGACGGGAACACCGGGGAGCTGTTTTTT.

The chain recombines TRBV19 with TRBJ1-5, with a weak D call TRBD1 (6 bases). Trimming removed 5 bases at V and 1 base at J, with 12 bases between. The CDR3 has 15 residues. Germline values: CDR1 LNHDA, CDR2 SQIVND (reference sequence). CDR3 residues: CASSPGTPSNQPQHF. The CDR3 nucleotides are TGTGCCAGTAGTCCCGGGACACCGAGCAATCAGCCCCAGCATTTT.

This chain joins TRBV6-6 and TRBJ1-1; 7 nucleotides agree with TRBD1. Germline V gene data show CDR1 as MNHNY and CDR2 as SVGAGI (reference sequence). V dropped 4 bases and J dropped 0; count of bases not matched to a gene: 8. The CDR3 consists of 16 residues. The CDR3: CASSSPPGQLNTEAFF. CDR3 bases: TGTGCCAGCAGTTCGCCTCCGGGACAGCTGAACACTGAAGCTTTCTTT.

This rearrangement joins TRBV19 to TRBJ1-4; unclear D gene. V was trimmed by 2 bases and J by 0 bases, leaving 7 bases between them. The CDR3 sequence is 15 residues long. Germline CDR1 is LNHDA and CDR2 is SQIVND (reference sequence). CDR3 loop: CASSILVATNEKLFF. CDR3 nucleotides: TGTGCCAGTAGTATATTGGTGGCAACTAATGAAAAACTGTTTTTT.

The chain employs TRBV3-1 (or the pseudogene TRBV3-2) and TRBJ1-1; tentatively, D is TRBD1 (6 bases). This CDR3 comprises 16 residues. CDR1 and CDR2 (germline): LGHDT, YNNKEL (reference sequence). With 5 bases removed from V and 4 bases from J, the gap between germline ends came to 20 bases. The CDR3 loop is CASSGRGIGEGTEAFF. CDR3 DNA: TGTGCCAGCAGCGGCAGGGGTATAGGGGAGGGCACTGAAGCTTTCTTT.

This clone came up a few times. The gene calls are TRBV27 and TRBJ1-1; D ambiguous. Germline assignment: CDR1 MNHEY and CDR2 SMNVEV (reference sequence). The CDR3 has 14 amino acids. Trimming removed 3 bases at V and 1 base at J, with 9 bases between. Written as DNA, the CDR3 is TGTGCCAGCAGTTTTTGGCAGACGAACACTGAAGCTTTCTTT. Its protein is CASSFWQTNTEAFF.

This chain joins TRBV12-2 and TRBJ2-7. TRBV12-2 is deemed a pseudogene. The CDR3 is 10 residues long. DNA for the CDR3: TGTGCCCCGCAGCTCTACGAGCAGTACTTC. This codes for CAPQLYEQYF.

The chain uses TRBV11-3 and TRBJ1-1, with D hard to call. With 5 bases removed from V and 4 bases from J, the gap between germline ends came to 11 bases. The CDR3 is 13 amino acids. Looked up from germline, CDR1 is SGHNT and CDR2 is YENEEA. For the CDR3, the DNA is TGTGCCAGCAGCACCCGACTATCCACTGAAGCTTTCTTT. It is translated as CASSTRLSTEAFF.

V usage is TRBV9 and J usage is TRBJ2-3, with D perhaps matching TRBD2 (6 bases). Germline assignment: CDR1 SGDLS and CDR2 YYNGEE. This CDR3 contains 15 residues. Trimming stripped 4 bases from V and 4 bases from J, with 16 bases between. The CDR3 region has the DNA TGTGCCAGCAGCCTAGGCTGGCGGGAAGCAGATACGCAGTATTTT. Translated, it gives CASSLGWREADTQYF. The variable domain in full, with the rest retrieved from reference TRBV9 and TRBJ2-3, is DSGVTQTPKHLITATGQRVTLRCSPRSGDLSVYWYQQSLDQGLQFLIQYYNGEERAKGNILERFSAQQFPDLHSELNLSSLELGDSALYFCASSLGWREADTQYFGPGTRLTVL.

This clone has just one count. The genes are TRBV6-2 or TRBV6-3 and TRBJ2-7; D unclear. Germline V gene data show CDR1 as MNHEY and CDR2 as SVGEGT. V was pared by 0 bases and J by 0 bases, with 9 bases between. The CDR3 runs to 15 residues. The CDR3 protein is CASSYSRLTSYEQYF. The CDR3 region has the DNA TGTGCCAGCAGTTACTCGAGACTGACCTCCTACGAGCAGTACTTC.

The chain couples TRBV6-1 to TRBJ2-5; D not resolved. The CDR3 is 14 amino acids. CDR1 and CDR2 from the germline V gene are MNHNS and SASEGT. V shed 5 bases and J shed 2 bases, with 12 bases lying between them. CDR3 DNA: TGTGCCAGCAGTAGCCGGATGGAACAAGAGACCCAGTACTTC. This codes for CASSSRMEQETQYF.

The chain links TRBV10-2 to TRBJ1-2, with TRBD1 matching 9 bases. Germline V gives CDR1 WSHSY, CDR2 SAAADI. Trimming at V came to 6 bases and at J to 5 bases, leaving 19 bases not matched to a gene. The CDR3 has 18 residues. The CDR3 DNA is TGCGCCAGCAGAGGAATAGCAGAGAATCCGGGACAGGGTTATGGCTACACCTTC. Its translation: CASRGIAENPGQGYGYTF.

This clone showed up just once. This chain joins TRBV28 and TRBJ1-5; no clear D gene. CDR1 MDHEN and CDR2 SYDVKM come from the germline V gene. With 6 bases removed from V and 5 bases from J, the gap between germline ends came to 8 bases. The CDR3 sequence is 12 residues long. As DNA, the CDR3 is TGTGCCAGCAGGGTAGTGGATCAGCCCCAGCATTTT. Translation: CASRVVDQPQHF.

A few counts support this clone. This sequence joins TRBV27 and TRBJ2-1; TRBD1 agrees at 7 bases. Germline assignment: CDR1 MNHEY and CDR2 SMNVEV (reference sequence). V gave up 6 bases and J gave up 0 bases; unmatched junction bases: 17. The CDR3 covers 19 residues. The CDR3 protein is CASRITKGARNLSYNEQFF. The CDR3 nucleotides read TGTGCCAGCAGAATAACAAAGGGGGCTAGAAACCTCTCCTACAATGAGCAGTTCTTC.

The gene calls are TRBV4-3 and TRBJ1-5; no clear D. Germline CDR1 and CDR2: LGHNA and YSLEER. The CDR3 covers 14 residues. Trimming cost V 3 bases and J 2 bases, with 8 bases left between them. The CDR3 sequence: CASSHYNGNQPQHF. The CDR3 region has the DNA TGCGCCAGCAGCCACTACAACGGCAATCAGCCCCAGCATTTT.

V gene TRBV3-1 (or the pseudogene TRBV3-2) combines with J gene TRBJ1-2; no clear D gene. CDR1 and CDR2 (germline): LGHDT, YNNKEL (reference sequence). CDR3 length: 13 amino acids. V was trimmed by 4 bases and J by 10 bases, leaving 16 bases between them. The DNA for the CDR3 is TGTGCCAGCAGCCCCGGGCCTTCCGCATACTACACCTTC. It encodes CASSPGPSAYYTF.

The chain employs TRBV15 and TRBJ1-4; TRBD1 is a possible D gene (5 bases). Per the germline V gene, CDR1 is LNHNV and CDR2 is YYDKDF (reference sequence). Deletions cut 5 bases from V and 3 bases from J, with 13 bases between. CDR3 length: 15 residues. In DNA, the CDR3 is TGTGCCACCAGCGTAAAGGCGGGGGCTAATGAAAAACTGTTTTTT. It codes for CATSVKAGANEKLFF.

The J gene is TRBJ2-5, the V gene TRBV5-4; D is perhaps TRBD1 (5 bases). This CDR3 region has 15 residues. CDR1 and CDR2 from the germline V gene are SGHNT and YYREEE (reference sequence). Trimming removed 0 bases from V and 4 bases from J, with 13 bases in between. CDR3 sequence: CASSLDQGNVETQYF. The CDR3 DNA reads TGTGCCAGCAGCTTGGATCAGGGTAACGTAGAGACCCAGTACTTC.

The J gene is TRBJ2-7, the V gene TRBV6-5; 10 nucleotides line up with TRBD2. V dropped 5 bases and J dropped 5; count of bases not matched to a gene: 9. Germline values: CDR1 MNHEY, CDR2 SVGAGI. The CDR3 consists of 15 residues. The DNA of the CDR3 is TGTGCCAGCAGTACCCAAGCGGGGGGGCGCGACGAGCAGTACTTC. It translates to CASSTQAGGRDEQYF.

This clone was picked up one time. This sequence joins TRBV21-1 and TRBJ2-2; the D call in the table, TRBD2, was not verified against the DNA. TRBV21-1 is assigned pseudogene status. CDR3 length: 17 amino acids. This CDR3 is CASSKGLAGLRAGELFF. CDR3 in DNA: TGTGCCAGCAGCAAAGGGCTAGCGGGTTTAAGGGCCGGGGAGCTGTTTTTT.

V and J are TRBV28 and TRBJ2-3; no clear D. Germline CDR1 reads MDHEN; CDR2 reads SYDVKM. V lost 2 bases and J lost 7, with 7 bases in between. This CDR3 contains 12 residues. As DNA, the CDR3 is TGTGCCAGCAGTTTAGAAGACTATACGCAGTATTTT. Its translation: CASSLEDYTQYF.

Here the CDR3 reads CASPRRRTGYGYTF. In DNA, the CDR3 is TGCGCCAGCCCCCGCCGGAGGACAGGGTACGGCTACACCTTC. The chain uses TRBV23-1 and TRBJ1-2; 8 bases line up with TRBD1. TRBV23-1 is reported as an ORF; its role is uncertain. The CDR3 has 14 residues. V was clipped by 8 bases and J by 8 bases; unmatched bases: 13.

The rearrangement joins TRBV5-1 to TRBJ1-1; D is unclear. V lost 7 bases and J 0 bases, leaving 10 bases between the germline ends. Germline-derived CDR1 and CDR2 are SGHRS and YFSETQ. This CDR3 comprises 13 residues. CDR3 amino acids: CASSQTLNTEAFF. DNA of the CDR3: TGCGCCAGCTCCCAAACATTGAACACTGAAGCTTTCTTT.

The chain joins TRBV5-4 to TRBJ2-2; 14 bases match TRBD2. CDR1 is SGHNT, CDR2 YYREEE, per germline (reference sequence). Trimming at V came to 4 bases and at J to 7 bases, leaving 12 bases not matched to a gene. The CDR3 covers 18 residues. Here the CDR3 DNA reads TGTGCCAGCAGCCCGGACGGGACTAGCGGGAGAAGTATCGGGGAGCTGTTTTTT. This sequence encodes CASSPDGTSGRSIGELFF. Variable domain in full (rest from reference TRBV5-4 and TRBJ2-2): ETGVTQSPTHLIKTRGQQVTLRCSSQSGHNTVSWYQQALGQGPQFIFQYYREEENGRGNFPPRFSGLQFPNYSSELNVNALELDDSALYLCASSPDGTSGRSIGELFFGEGSRLTVL.

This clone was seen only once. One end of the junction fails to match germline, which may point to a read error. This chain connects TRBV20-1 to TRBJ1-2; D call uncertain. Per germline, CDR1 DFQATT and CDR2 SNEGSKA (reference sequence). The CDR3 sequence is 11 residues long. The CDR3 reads CRAITNYGYTF. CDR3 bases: TGCAGGGCTATTACGAACTATGGCTACACCTTC.